These T cell receptor beta chains were read from a single sample in a study of blood T cell repertoires in COVID-19. Produced via immunoSEQ multiplex PCR; TCRdb's table is partial and in-frame only. The sample lists some 240,000 clones, approximately 86% seen once, with around 7.8% in the top ten. The sample taken for sequencing was peripheral blood. These receptors originate from a man between 60 and 75 years old who had recovered from COVID-19. Each CDR3 is given with its conserved first and last residue. A D gene is named only where the DNA matches it firmly. Clone sizes are given selectively: once, few, many, or a class where the clone is expanded.

abundance	v_gene	d_gene	j_gene	CDR3nt	CDR3aa
once	TRBV3-1/TRBV3-2	TRBD1	TRBJ1-1	TGTGCCAGCAGCCACGAAGGGACAGGCAGCACTGAAGCTTTCTTT	CASSHEGTGSTEAFF
.	TRBV14	TRBD2	TRBJ2-4	TGTGCCAGCAGCGCATTCGAAGCGGGGGCCCAGAACAGGAACATTCAGTACTTC	CASSAFEAGAQNRNIQYF
few	TRBV19	TRBD1	TRBJ1-4	TGTGCCAGTAGAATAGGGGGCGGTGAAAAACTGTTTTTT	CASRIGGGEKLFF
.	TRBV30	.	TRBJ2-4	TGTGCCTGGAGTGTCGGGGTAGCGACCACCTTAGCCAAAAACATTCAGTACTTC	CAWSVGVATTLAKNIQYF
.	TRBV29-1	TRBD1	TRBJ2-5	TGCAGCGTTTTTACGCCGGGACAGGGGGTTGAGACCCAGTACTTC	CSVFTPGQGVETQYF
.	TRBV9	TRBD1	TRBJ2-1	TGTGCCAGCAGTGCCGGGACAGGGTTCTCCTACAATGAGCAGTTCTTC	CASSAGTGFSYNEQFF
.	TRBV9	.	TRBJ1-5	TGTGCCAGCACCCTAGCAAGGGTCAATCAGCCCCAGCATTTT	CASTLARVNQPQHF
.	TRBV9	TRBD1	TRBJ2-4	TGTGCCAGCAGCGTGGGACAGTCAGACATTCAGTACTTC	CASSVGQSDIQYF
.	TRBV25-1	.	TRBJ2-2	TGTGCCAGCAGTTATACGGACAGGAACACCGGGGAGCTGTTTTTT	CASSYTDRNTGELFF
once	TRBV7-2	.	TRBJ1-4	TGTGCCAGCAGCTTAGCGGCTGCAACTAATGAAAAACTGTTTTTT	CASSLAAATNEKLFF
.	TRBV15	.	TRBJ1-5	TGTGCCACCAGCAGAGAAAAATTAGGGGGTCATCAGCCCCAGCATTTT	CATSREKLGGHQPQHF
.	TRBV5-6	TRBD1	TRBJ1-1	TGTGCCAGCACCCGGGACAGGGGGCTAAGGAACACTGAAGCTTTCTTT	CASTRDRGLRNTEAFF
.	TRBV6-5	TRBD1	TRBJ1-2	TGTGCCAGCAGACCAGACAGGGGGCAGGTGGACACCTTC	CASRPDRGQVDTF
.	TRBV5-1	.	TRBJ2-2	TGCGCCAGCAGCGGGGGGGCGACAGGAAGAAACACCGGGGAGCTGTTTTTT	CASSGGATGRNTGELFF
.	TRBV24-1	TRBD1	TRBJ2-6	TGTGCCACGGGTATGCCGGGACAGGGGGCCAACGTCCTGACTTTC	CATGMPGQGANVLTF
.	TRBV18	.	TRBJ1-2	TGTGCCAGCTCACCACAAGGAGACTATGGCTACACCTTC	CASSPQGDYGYTF
.	TRBV21-1	.	TRBJ2-6	TGTGCCAGCAGCCCTTGGGACAGGGCCGCTGGGGCCAACGTCCTGACTTTC	CASSPWDRAAGANVLTF
once	TRBV2	TRBD2	TRBJ2-3	TGTGCCAGCAGTACTAGCGGGCCGACAGATACGCAGTATTTT	CASSTSGPTDTQYF
.	TRBV15	TRBD1	TRBJ1-1	TGTGCCACCAGCGCAAAGACAGGGGTCACTGAAGCTTTCTTT	CATSAKTGVTEAFF